This record looks at one T cell receptor (beta chain) sequence and its context. The CDR3 extends over 17 amino acids. Germline lookup yields CDR1 SGHDT and CDR2 YYEEEE. Trimming took off 2 bases at V and 1 base at J, with 15 bases between the two ends. The record originates from a study of control samples from healthy donors and cancer patients. Libraries were prepared by immunoSEQ multiplex PCR; TCRdb keeps only in-frame clonotypes and omits some of them. The data show more than 65,000 clones, with 83% seen just once and less than 20% held by the top ten. Sequencing was carried out using blood. The receptor was isolated from a man aged 60 to 75 in good health. The rearrangement uses TRBV5-6 and TRBJ2-2, with D possibly being TRBD2 (7 bases). This CDR3 is CASSFGAGAVNTGELFF. CDR3 DNA: TGTGCCAGCAGCTTTGGGGCGGGGGCGGTGAACACCGGGGAGCTGTTTTTT.